This T cell receptor beta chain was sequenced for a study of molecular identifiers for immune sequencing clone quantification. Study information: For replicates, RNA isolated from 20,000 or 100,000 naive CD8 cells was divided into five portions, of which four were sequenced. Study findings and constraints: A single cell's spiked Jurkat TCR RNA was reportedly detectable among 900,000 to 1,000,000 naive cells.

Each library that profiled naive CD8 cells came from approximately 20,000 to 1,000,000 sorted cells with 10%, 30% or 50% RNA. Germline V gene sequence: CDR1 SEHNR, CDR2 FQNEAQ (reference sequence). The CDR3 totals 13 residues. Trimming pared 7 bases from V and 0 bases from J, leaving 7 bases between. Bulk TCR libraries used previously described methods and listed TCR primers. TCRdb reprocessed the PCR reads via MiXCR and lists one record per CDR3 protein. Among just under 650,000 distinct CDR3 sequences, 20% were seen once, and the ten largest hold about 0.9%. In regard to this clonotype: Its antigen is undetermined. The final CDR3 position lacks the conserved phenylalanine or tryptophan, pointing to a likely read error.

The source of this sequence is a human donor in good health. Some libraries in this study had Jurkat cell RNA spiked in. V usage is TRBV7-9 and J usage is TRBJ2-1; a weak D match, TRBD1 (6 bases). The sample taken for sequencing was naive CD8+ T cells from blood, with Jurkat cell RNA spiked in. As to subset: FACS-sorted CD8+CD4-CCR7+CD45RA+ naive T cells. In DNA form, the CDR3 reads TGTGCCAGCACAGGGGCCTCCTACAATGAGCAGTTCCTC. Translated, it gives CASTGASYNEQFL.